The 4 T cell receptor beta chains listed next were all sequenced from one sample in a study of blood T cell repertoires in COVID-19. Some clones are missing from TCRdb's copy, which holds only in-frame ones; the method was immunoSEQ multiplex PCR. The repertoire consists of 85,000 to 100,000 clones, with approximately 86% occurring once and the leading ten covering under 8.5%. The sample was peripheral blood. The origin of the receptors is a man in his 60s with acute or convalescent COVID-19.

The CDR3 DNA reads TGTGCCAGCAGTCCCTGGGTTGCAGGGGAAAAACTGTTTTTT. The encoded protein is CASSPWVAGEKLFF. J is TRBJ1-4 and V is TRBV27; D is possibly TRBD1 (5 bases). Germline CDR1 MNHEY, CDR2 SMNVEV (reference sequence). The V and J ends lost 5 bases and 8 bases respectively, with 15 bases between them. The length of the CDR3 is 14 residues.

V and J are TRBV27 and TRBJ2-7; TRBD2 agrees at 9 bases. Germline V gene sequence: CDR1 MNHEY, CDR2 SMNVEV (reference sequence). With 7 bases clipped from V and 3 bases from J, the junction kept 7 bases outside the gene matches. The CDR3 is 14 amino acids. The CDR3 loop is CASTRAGGSYEQYF. The CDR3 bases are TGTGCCAGCACCCGAGCGGGGGGTAGCTACGAGCAGTACTTC.

This clone was seen a single time. The J gene is TRBJ2-5, the V gene TRBV5-1, with TRBD1 identical over 7 bases. Looked up from germline, CDR1 is SGHRS and CDR2 is YFSETQ. This CDR3 contains 15 residues. Trimming took 0 bases from V and 3 from J; bases not matched to a gene: 5. CDR3 DNA: TGCGCCAGCAGCTTGGCCCAGGGACAGAAAGAGACCCAGTACTTC. Its translation is CASSLAQGQKETQYF.

CDR3 DNA: TGTGCCAGCAGTGTCATCGGGGGGGCCGATGGAAATGAGCAGTTCTTC. Its translation: CASSVIGGADGNEQFF. This chain uses TRBV27 with TRBJ2-1; 8 nucleotides agree with TRBD2. Per the germline V gene, CDR1 is MNHEY and CDR2 is SMNVEV (reference sequence). J gave up 7 bases and V 5 bases, and 13 bases lay outside the gene matches. The CDR3 covers 16 residues.